The 28 T cell receptor beta chains below come from one sample, sequenced in a study of blood T cell repertoires in COVID-19. Some clones are missing from TCRdb's copy, which holds only in-frame ones; the method was immunoSEQ multiplex PCR. This sample has 190,000 or so clones, with roughly 85% found just once. The sample consisted of PBMCs or T cells enriched from blood (not recorded which). The receptor set was obtained from a man aged 35 to 55 who had recovered from COVID-19.

The V call is TRBV5-4, the J call TRBJ2-6; D perhaps matches TRBD2 (6 bases). The germline V gene encodes CDR1 SGHNT and CDR2 YYREEE (reference sequence). V dropped 4 bases and J dropped 0 bases, with 17 bases sitting between them. CDR3 length: 18 amino acids. The CDR3: CASSPLGGTPSGANVLTF. The CDR3 DNA reads as TGTGCCAGCAGCCCCCTGGGGGGAACGCCCTCTGGGGCCAACGTCCTGACTTTC.

This rearrangement joins TRBV30 to TRBJ1-4; 9 nucleotides line up with TRBD1. Germline V gene data show CDR1 as GTSNPN and CDR2 as SVGIG (reference sequence). The CDR3 covers 16 residues. J lost 0 bases, V lost 3 bases, and 5 bases had no gene match. In DNA, the CDR3 is TGTGCCTGGAGCCGGGACAGGGCGGCAACTAATGAAAAACTGTTTTTT. Protein sequence: CAWSRDRAATNEKLFF. Drawing the rest from reference TRBV30 and TRBJ1-4, the complete variable domain is SQTIHQWPATLVQPVGSPLSLECTVEGTSNPNLYWYRQAAGRGLQLLFYSVGIGQISSEVPQNLSASRPQDRQFILSSKKLLLSDSGFYLCAWSRDRAATNEKLFFGSGTQLSVL.

The genes are TRBV27 and TRBJ2-1, with D possibly TRBD1 on 5 matching bases. Deletions cut 5 bases from V and 4 bases from J, with 15 bases between. Germline lookup yields CDR1 MNHEY and CDR2 SMNVEV (reference sequence). The CDR3 sequence is 15 residues long. The CDR3 reads CASSATAEPYNEQFF. CDR3 bases: TGTGCCAGCAGTGCGACAGCCGAACCATACAATGAGCAGTTCTTC.

The chain combines TRBV30 with TRBJ2-1, with 7 bases matching TRBD2. The CDR3 extends over 14 amino acids. Germline CDR1 reads GTSNPN; CDR2 reads SVGIG (reference sequence). V lost 7 bases and J lost 1; bases outside the gene matches: 7. The CDR3 protein is CALFSGNSYNEQFF. The CDR3 bases are TGTGCCTTGTTCAGCGGGAATTCCTACAATGAGCAGTTCTTC.

V and J are TRBV2 and TRBJ2-3; D not certain. The V gene's germline CDR1 is SNHLY and CDR2 FYNNEI. Deletions cut 3 bases from V and 1 base from J, with 5 bases between. This CDR3 comprises 13 residues. The CDR3 DNA is TGTGCCAGCAGTGACGGAGGCACAGATACGCAGTATTTT. This gives the protein CASSDGGTDTQYF.

This clone was counted between two and nine times. The V call is TRBV25-1, the J call TRBJ2-7, with D maybe TRBD1 (5 bases). The CDR3 is 12 amino acids. CDR1 and CDR2 (germline): MGHDK, SYGVNS. Trimming removed 3 bases from V and 4 bases from J, with 7 bases in between. CDR3 loop: CASSDRAYEQYF. DNA of the CDR3: TGTGCCAGCAGTGACAGGGCTTACGAGCAGTACTTC.

V is TRBV10-3 and J is TRBJ1-6; maybe TRBD1 (6 bases). The CDR3 has 15 residues. Germline CDR1 reads ENHRY; CDR2 reads SYGVKD. The ends were cut back, 5 bases at V and 0 bases at J, with 8 bases in the middle. CDR3 loop: CAISQGSSYNSPLHF. In DNA form, the CDR3 reads TGTGCCATCAGTCAGGGGAGCTCCTATAATTCACCCCTCCACTTT.

A single count supports this clone. This chain connects TRBV7-2 to TRBJ2-7; tentatively, D is TRBD2 (5 bases). Germline CDR1 and CDR2: SGHTA and FQGNSA. The CDR3 spans 15 residues. Deletions cut 2 bases from V and 4 bases from J, with 15 bases between. CDR3 coding DNA: TGTGCCAGCAGCTTATCCGGGAAGATAGGTTACGAGCAGTACTTC. Protein sequence: CASSLSGKIGYEQYF.

The chain is built from TRBV11-3 and TRBJ2-3, with TRBD2 matching 11 bases. The germline V gene has CDR1 SGHNT and CDR2 YENEEA. V dropped 3 bases and J dropped 3; count of bases not matched to a gene: 11. This CDR3 region has 18 residues. The CDR3 region is CASSFTSGSIPGTDTQYF. In DNA form, the CDR3 reads TGTGCCAGCAGCTTTACTAGCGGGAGTATTCCGGGGACAGATACGCAGTATTTT.

The chain recombines TRBV4-2 with TRBJ1-5, with TRBD1 matching 7 bases. After removal of 0 bases from V and 0 bases from J, the junction contained 8 bases not matched to a gene. This CDR3 contains 18 residues. Germline V gene data show CDR1 as LGHNA and CDR2 as YNFKEQ. CDR3 sequence reads: CASSQEGGQPYSNQPQHF. The CDR3 nucleotides are TGTGCCAGCAGCCAAGAGGGGGGACAGCCTTATAGCAATCAGCCCCAGCATTTT.

The chain uses TRBV11-2 and TRBJ2-2; TRBD1 aligns across 8 bases. The germline gives CDR1 SGHAT, CDR2 FQNNGV. J gave up 1 base and V 3 bases, and 4 bases lay outside the gene matches. This CDR3 spans 16 amino acids. CDR3 sequence: CASSLTGAVNTGELFF. In DNA, the CDR3 is TGTGCCAGCAGCTTGACAGGGGCTGTGAACACCGGGGAGCTGTTTTTT.

This chain uses TRBV15 with TRBJ1-2; D is possibly TRBD1 (5 bases). This CDR3 spans 15 amino acids. Germline V gene lookup returns CDR1 LNHNV and CDR2 YYDKDF (reference sequence). V lost 8 bases to trimming and J lost 2 bases, with 18 bases between them. In nucleotides, the CDR3 is TGTGCCACCGGGGGGAGCGGCCTGACCAACTATGGCTACACCTTC. Translated, it gives CATGGSGLTNYGYTF. The entire variable domain, with the rest obtained from reference TRBV15 and TRBJ1-2, is as follows: DAMVIQNPRYQVTQFGKPVTLSCSQTLNHNVMYWYQQKSSQAPKLLFHYYDKDFNNEADTPDNFQSRRPNTSFCFLDIRSPGLGDTAMYLCATGGSGLTNYGYTFGSGTRLTVV.

This chain uses TRBV11-2 with TRBJ2-7; D unresolved. The CDR3 covers 14 residues. The V gene lost 1 base and the J gene lost 0 bases, with 7 bases spanning the gap. Germline V CDR1 and CDR2: SGHAT, FQNNGV. The CDR3 loop is CASSLGYNSYEQYF. The CDR3 DNA sequence: TGTGCCAGCAGCTTAGGTTACAACTCCTACGAGCAGTACTTC.

The chain carries TRBV6-2 or TRBV6-3 and TRBJ1-3; 9 positions match TRBD1. Germline CDR1 and CDR2: MNHEY and SVGEGT. V trimming: 4 bases; J trimming: 1 base; junction bases outside the gene matches: 5. This CDR3 comprises 16 residues. CDR3 residues: CASSSPGQGSGNTIYF. The CDR3 DNA sequence: TGTGCCAGCAGTTCGCCGGGACAGGGATCTGGAAACACCATATATTTT.

V is TRBV27 and J is TRBJ2-7, with TRBD1 matching 9 bases. Germline lookup yields CDR1 MNHEY and CDR2 SMNVEV (reference sequence). V lost 5 bases, J lost 1 base, and 9 bases stayed unmatched. The CDR3 loop spans 16 amino acids. Here the CDR3 reads CASSSPGQGISYEQYF. The CDR3 DNA sequence: TGTGCCAGCAGTAGCCCAGGACAGGGGATTTCCTACGAGCAGTACTTC.

This clone showed up just a few times. CDR3 nucleotide sequence: TGTGCCAGCAGTTTATGGAGCCTAGCGGGAGGGCCAGGAGAGCAGTACTTC. The encoded protein is CASSLWSLAGGPGEQYF. The chain joins TRBV28 to TRBJ2-7; TRBD2 matches at 12 bases. Germline loops: CDR1 MDHEN, CDR2 SYDVKM. The CDR3 runs 17 residues. The V segment lost 0 bases and the J segment 7 bases; nucleotides outside the gene matches: 10.

V usage is TRBV5-1 and J usage is TRBJ1-3; no firm D call. The CDR3 totals 15 residues. Per the germline V gene, CDR1 is SGHRS and CDR2 is YFSETQ. V gave up 3 bases and J gave up 0 bases, with 10 bases separating them. The CDR3 here is CASSSGGSSGNTIYF. The CDR3 coding sequence is TGCGCCAGCAGCTCTGGAGGGAGCTCTGGAAACACCATATATTTT.

This clone came up once. The V gene is TRBV19, the J gene TRBJ2-7; 8 positions match TRBD2. The CDR3 runs to 13 residues. Germline assignment: CDR1 LNHDA and CDR2 SQIVND (reference sequence). V shed 7 bases and J 5 bases; nucleotides not matched to a gene: 7. CDR3 residues: CASTAGGGDEQYF. The CDR3 coding sequence is TGTGCCAGTACCGCCGGGGGGGGTGACGAGCAGTACTTC.

The chain recombines TRBV7-9 with TRBJ2-1; TRBD2 matches at 11 bases. CDR1 is SEHNR and CDR2 is FQNEAQ in the germline V gene (reference sequence). J was trimmed by 5 bases and V by 8 bases; bases with no gene match: 2. The CDR3 sequence is 13 residues long. CDR3 in amino acids: CASLLAGDNEQFF. The CDR3 bases are TGTGCCAGCCTACTAGCGGGAGACAATGAGCAGTTCTTC.

This clone was detected a few times. V gene TRBV24-1 combines with J gene TRBJ1-1; no firm D call. The CDR3 totals 13 residues. The V end was cut by 5 bases, the J end by 5 bases, with 11 bases between. The germline V gene encodes CDR1 KGHDR and CDR2 SFDVKD. The CDR3 is CATSGGMSTEAFF. The CDR3 DNA is TGTGCCACCAGTGGCGGTATGAGTACTGAAGCTTTCTTT.

The rearrangement uses TRBV5-1 and TRBJ2-3; perhaps TRBD2 as D (5 bases). The CDR3 runs 16 residues. V lost 0 bases to trimming and J lost 3 bases, with 14 bases between them. Germline V gives CDR1 SGHRS, CDR2 YFSETQ. The CDR3 coding sequence is TGCGCCAGCAGCTTGGGTACTAGTCTGGAAACAGATACGCAGTATTTT. It encodes CASSLGTSLETDTQYF. Full variable domain (missing parts from reference TRBV5-1 and TRBJ2-3): KAGVTQTPRYLIKTRGQQVTLSCSPISGHRSVSWYQQTPGQGLQFLFEYFSETQRNKGNFPGRFSGRQFSNSRSEMNVSTLELGDSALYLCASSLGTSLETDTQYFGPGTRLTVL.

The rearrangement links TRBV2 to TRBJ1-5, with D possibly TRBD1 on 5 matching bases. V was pared by 6 bases and J by 4 bases, with 16 bases between. CDR3 length: 15 residues. CDR1 and CDR2 (germline): SNHLY, FYNNEI. Here the CDR3 DNA reads TGTGCCAGCAGGAAAGGCCAGGGAACGAATCAGCCCCAGCATTTT. Its translation: CASRKGQGTNQPQHF.

This clone was seen more than once but under ten times. J is TRBJ2-1 and V is TRBV2; TRBD2 matches 7 bases. Germline trimming cut 6 bases from V and 6 bases from J; bases unmatched to any gene: 2. CDR1 SNHLY and CDR2 FYNNEI come from the germline V gene. CDR3 length: 12 amino acids. The CDR3 DNA reads as TGTGCCAGCAGAGGCGGGAGCAATGAGCAGTTCTTC. Translated, it gives CASRGGSNEQFF.

The chain combines TRBV4-3 with TRBJ2-2, with 10 bases lining up with TRBD2. The junction had 3 bases not matched to a gene; V was cut back by 5 bases and J by 0 bases. This CDR3 has 16 residues. Germline V gene lookup returns CDR1 LGHNA and CDR2 YSLEER. CDR3 coding DNA: TGCGCCAGCAGCTCCGGACTAGCGGCGAACACCGGGGAGCTGTTTTTT. This gives the protein CASSSGLAANTGELFF.

This clone is categorized as medium-sized. The sample carries other DNA sequences with the same CDR3. The chain recombines TRBV6-1 with TRBJ2-5; 12 positions agree with TRBD2. V dropped 2 bases and J dropped 2; count of bases not matched to a gene: 0. The V gene's germline CDR1 is MNHNS and CDR2 SASEGT. This CDR3 is built from 15 residues. The CDR3 DNA reads as TGTGCCAGCAGTGAACTAGCGGGAGGGCAAGAGACCCAGTACTTC. Residues: CASSELAGGQETQYF.

This clone came up a few times. The gene calls are TRBV7-3 and TRBJ1-2; 8 bases line up with TRBD1. Trimming removed 8 bases from V and 4 bases from J; junction bases left unmatched: 12. CDR1 and CDR2 (germline): SGHTA, FQGTGA. The CDR3 spans 15 residues. The CDR3 DNA reads as TGTGCCAGCTCTCCAGGCACAGGGGGGAGCTATGGCTACACCTTC. Amino acid sequence: CASSPGTGGSYGYTF.

This chain connects TRBV19 to TRBJ2-3; TRBD1 matches 8 bases. The CDR3 is made up of 16 amino acids. With V trimmed by 4 bases and J by 6 bases, 12 bases remained unmatched. From germline, CDR1 is LNHDA and CDR2 SQIVND (reference sequence). The CDR3 nucleotides are TGTGCCAGTAGTACCCCCGGACAGGGTGCACACGATACGCAGTATTTT. This translates into CASSTPGQGAHDTQYF.

The V gene is TRBV5-4, the J gene TRBJ1-1, with 10 bases fitting TRBD1. The CDR3 spans 15 residues. Germline CDR1 is SGHNT and CDR2 is YYREEE (reference sequence). V lost 2 bases, J lost 6 bases, and 7 bases stayed unmatched. CDR3 bases: TGTGCCAGCAGCTTCGGCGACAGGGGGCGGGCTGAAGCTTTCTTT. Translated, it gives CASSFGDRGRAEAFF. Based on the CDR3 plus reference TRBV5-4 and TRBJ1-1, the full variable domain is ETGVTQSPTHLIKTRGQQVTLRCSSQSGHNTVSWYQQALGQGPQFIFQYYREEENGRGNFPPRFSGLQFPNYSSELNVNALELDDSALYLCASSFGDRGRAEAFFGQGTRLTVV.